Described below is a single TCR beta chain sequence and its context. This record belongs to a study of sequential checkpoint blockade in melanoma. Turning to the study itself: First-line arms were nivolumab then ipilimumab, or the reverse, randomized 1:1. Both treatment sequences were followed by maintenance nivolumab.

Germline V lookup: CDR1 ENHRY, CDR2 SYGVKD. Germline trimming cut 3 bases from V and 2 bases from J; bases unmatched to any gene: 3. CDR3 length: 14 residues. This table comes from immunoSEQ multiplex PCR, and its TCRdb copy is limited to in-frame clones, with some not included. The table lists over 15,000 clones, around 80% of them singletons, with 36% in the top ten. Treatment given: randomized to nivolumab then ipilimumab (arm A) or the reverse (arm B). DNA-damaging chemotherapy had not been given to any patient beforehand. PBMC sorting kept live CD3+CD8+ cells without CD19 or CD56. The receptor's source is a human donor with melanoma. Sequencing used CD8+ T cells sorted from blood (inferred from file names), obtained from a patient given nivolumab and ipilimumab in sequence. The V gene is TRBV10-3, the J gene TRBJ1-2; 7 bases fit TRBD1. The CDR3 DNA is TGTGCCATCAGTGAAGGGACAGAGAACTATGGCTACACCTTC. This gives the protein CAISEGTENYGYTF.